Listed below are T cell receptor beta chains from one sample, sequenced in a study of T-cell memory formation after mild COVID-19. TCRdb reanalysed the 5' RACE reads using MiXCR and keeps one entry per CDR3 protein. Among about 400,000 distinct CDR3 sequences listed, 15% to 20% were seen once. The sample consisted of PBMCs or a T cell subset sorted from them (not recorded which). The receptors were sampled from a young man who had mild COVID-19 (a few samples of this study predate the infection). Cell type and time point are not known. CDR3s include the opening cysteine and the closing phenylalanine or tryptophan. A D gene is named only where the DNA matches it firmly. Expanded clones are given a class, and other clones once, few, many or no size at all.

>.|TRBV6-2/TRBV6-3|TRBJ1-2|TRBD1
TGTGCCAGCAGTTGGACAGGGTACGACTATGGCTACACCTTC
CASSWTGYDYGYTF
>.|TRBV7-2|TRBJ2-5|.
TGTGCCAGCAGCTTAGGGTTGAGATCGGAGACCCAGTACTTC
CASSLGLRSETQYF
>.|TRBV7-9|TRBJ1-2|.
TGTGCCAGCAGCTCCGCGAGTGCTACTGGCTACACCTTC
CASSSASATGYTF
>.|TRBV2|TRBJ2-3|.
TGTGCCAGCAGTGTTACGGGGGGCCGAGATACGCAGTATTTT
CASSVTGGRDTQYF
>.|TRBV3-1|TRBJ2-2|TRBD1
TGTGCCAGCAGTCGGACAGGGTCGAGCACCGGGGAGCTGTTTTTT
CASSRTGSSTGELFF
>.|TRBV20-1|TRBJ2-1|.
TGCAGTGCGAGGGACGGGGGAAACAATGAGCAGTTCTTC
CSARDGGNNEQFF
>.|TRBV7-9|TRBJ2-5|TRBD2
TGTGCCAGCAGCCAGGGACTAGCCGTGGATGAGACCCAGTACTTC
CASSQGLAVDETQYF
>few|TRBV9|TRBJ2-5|TRBD2
TGTGCCAGCAGCGTAGGGCGGGGGAGACAAGAGACCCAGTACTTC
CASSVGRGRQETQYF
>many|TRBV6-4|TRBJ2-2|TRBD1
TGTGCCAGCAGTGGGACAGGCACCGGGGAGCTGTTTTTT
CASSGTGTGELFF
>once|TRBV7-7|TRBJ2-5|TRBD1
TGTGCCAGCAGCTTAATGGAAACGGGACAGGGGCTGGTAGAGACCCAGTACTTC
CASSLMETGQGLVETQYF
>few|TRBV4-2|TRBJ2-2|.
TGTGCCAGCAGCCAAGCGGGTAACGCGAACACCGGGGAGCTGTTTTTT
CASSQAGNANTGELFF
>.|TRBV29-1|TRBJ2-1|.
TGCAGCGCCTGGGGCAGGGAGCGGGAGCAGTTCTTC
CSAWGREREQFF
>.|TRBV11-2|TRBJ2-3|TRBD2
TGTGCCAGCAGCTTAGGAAGGACGGGGGGAGGCACAGATACGCAGTATTTT
CASSLGRTGGGTDTQYF
>few|TRBV6-2/TRBV6-3|TRBJ1-5|.
TGTGCCAGCAGTCCCTCCACCTATCAGCCCCAGCATTTT
CASSPSTYQPQHF
>.|TRBV20-1|TRBJ2-5|TRBD1
TGCAGTGCTTTTTTCTACCGGACAGGGGGACAAGAGACCCAGTACTTC
CSAFFYRTGGQETQYF
>.|TRBV7-3|TRBJ2-1|TRBD2
TGTGCCAGCAGCTTAGCGGGGGGGCAGATGGATGAGCAGTTCTTC
CASSLAGGQMDEQFF
>.|TRBV7-9|TRBJ2-2|TRBD1
TGTGCCAGCTTGCAGGGGGCGCGAACCGGGGAGCTGTTTTTT
CASLQGARTGELFF
>.|TRBV7-3|TRBJ1-1|TRBD1
TGTGCCAGCAGCTCATCCGGGACAGGGAACACTGAAGCTTTCTTT
CASSSSGTGNTEAFF
>few|TRBV6-6|TRBJ1-1|.
TGTGCCAGCAGTACCGTGCGGGGTACTGAAGCTTTCTTT
CASSTVRGTEAFF
>few|TRBV18|TRBJ1-1|.
TGTGCCAGCTCACCGTCTGGACAGAACACTGAAGCTTTCTTT
CASSPSGQNTEAFF
>few|TRBV30|TRBJ1-5|TRBD1
TGTGCCTGGAGTGTAGGGACAGGGGAACAGCCCCAGCATTTT
CAWSVGTGEQPQHF
>.|TRBV20-1|TRBJ2-1|.
TGCAGTGCTCCCCCCGGGAGCTCCTACAATGAGCAGTTCTTC
CSAPPGSSYNEQFF
>.|TRBV7-6|TRBJ1-1|.
TGTGCCAGCGGGGGGGCGGGGCAGCCGAACACTGAAGCTTTCTTT
CASGGAGQPNTEAFF
>.|TRBV7-8|TRBJ1-5|TRBD1
TGTGCCAGCAGCTCTCAACCGGGACAGAACAATCAGCCCCAGCATTTT
CASSSQPGQNNQPQHF
>.|TRBV6-5|TRBJ1-1|.
TGTGCCAGCAGTCTGCGGACAGACACTGAAGCTTTCTTT
CASSLRTDTEAFF
>.|TRBV20-1|TRBJ2-5|TRBD1
TGCAGTGCCACAGGGGGTGGGGCGGAGACCCAGTACTTC
CSATGGGAETQYF
>many|TRBV5-1|TRBJ1-2|.
TGCGCCAGCAGCTTGGAGCCGGGGGCACCGGGTGGCTACACCTTC
CASSLEPGAPGGYTF
>few|TRBV7-3|TRBJ2-1|TRBD1
TGTGCCAGCAGCTTATCAGGGGGCGGCTACAATGAGCAGTTCTTC
CASSLSGGGYNEQFF
>.|TRBV20-1|TRBJ1-6|.
TGCAGTGCTAGTAAGGCGGGACGGTTCGATTCACCCCTCCACTTT
CSASKAGRFDSPLHF
>.|TRBV4-3|TRBJ2-3|.
TGCGCCAGCAGCCAAGGGGGGCAGCGCACAGATACGCAGTATTTT
CASSQGGQRTDTQYF
>.|TRBV4-1|TRBJ2-5|.
TGCGCCAGCAGCCAAGATCAGACCGCGAGGACCCAGTACTTC
CASSQDQTARTQYF
>once|TRBV10-2|TRBJ2-3|.
TGCGCCAGCAGTGAACCCCCGGTACTAGCAGCAGATACGCAGTATTTT
CASSEPPVLAADTQYF
>few|TRBV28|TRBJ2-1|.
TGTGCCAGCAGTTTCGACAGCTCCTACAATGAGCAGTTCTTC
CASSFDSSYNEQFF
>.|TRBV5-1|TRBJ1-6|.
TGCGCCAGCAGCTTTCCCGGCTTTCCCCTCCACTTT
CASSFPGFPLHF
>.|TRBV20-1|TRBJ2-2|.
TGCAGTGCTAGAGATGATCAGCAAACGAACACCTGGGAGCTGTTTTTT
CSARDDQQTNTWELFF
>few|TRBV2|TRBJ2-1|TRBD1
TGTGCCAGCCGTCGGGACAGGGGGAAGCAGTTCTTC
CASRRDRGKQFF
>few|TRBV29-1|TRBJ2-2|.
TGCAGCGTTAGGCCCCTCTTCACCGGGGAGCTGTTTTTT
CSVRPLFTGELFF
>many|TRBV5-1|TRBJ1-6|TRBD1
TGCGCCAGCAGCCTGACAGGGGACGATTCACCCCTCCACTTT
CASSLTGDDSPLHF
>few|TRBV6-6|TRBJ1-1|TRBD1
TGTGCCAGCAGTATTGACAGGGGTAGTGAAGCTTTCTTT
CASSIDRGSEAFF
>.|TRBV4-1|TRBJ2-3|TRBD1
TGCGCCAGCAGCCAAGTTGACAGGGTCACAGATACGCAGTATTTT
CASSQVDRVTDTQYF
>few|TRBV3-1|TRBJ2-2|.
TGTGCCAGCAGCCAAGTGGGGGCCGGGGAGCTGTTTTTT
CASSQVGAGELFF
>.|TRBV7-2|TRBJ2-2|.
TGTGCCAGCAGCCCCCTAGGATTGGAGCTGTTTTTT
CASSPLGLELFF
>.|TRBV2|TRBJ2-1|.
TGTGCCAGCAGTGAACAGCGCGATGAGCAGTTCTTC
CASSEQRDEQFF
>many|TRBV5-1|TRBJ1-1|TRBD1
TGCGCCAGCAGAGGGGACAGCGGTGCTTTCTTT
CASRGDSGAFF
>.|TRBV5-1|TRBJ2-1|.
TGCGCCAGCACCTACAGGAGCCACAATGAGCAGTTCTTC
CASTYRSHNEQFF
>.|TRBV24-1|TRBJ1-1|.
TGTGCCACCAGTGACGTCGGGCACACTGAAGCTTTCTTT
CATSDVGHTEAFF
>.|TRBV7-9|TRBJ2-7|.
TGTGCCAGCAGCCCCCAAGACCAAGAACAGTACTTC
CASSPQDQEQYF
>once|TRBV20-1|TRBJ2-1|TRBD1
TGCAGTGCGCTACAGACAGGGGCCTACAATGAGCAGTTATTC
CSALQTGAYNEQLF
>.|TRBV3-1|TRBJ1-2|.
TGTGCCAGCAGCCAAGGCCCTCGGGCAGACCACTATGGCTACACCTTC
CASSQGPRADHYGYTF
>.|TRBV9|TRBJ2-7|TRBD1
TGTGCCAGCAGCGTGTCCGGGACAGGCTACGAGCAGTACTTC
CASSVSGTGYEQYF
>.|TRBV6-6|TRBJ1-2|.
TGTGCCAGCAGTTACCCAGGGGAGGGTGGCTACACCTTC
CASSYPGEGGYTF
>few|TRBV9|TRBJ2-1|TRBD2
TGTGCCAGCAGCGTAGTAGCGGGGGGGCTGTACAATGAGCAGTTCTTC
CASSVVAGGLYNEQFF
>.|TRBV10-3|TRBJ2-2|.
TGTGCCATCAGTGAGTTAGGCAGGGCGAACACCGGGGAGCTGTTTTTT
CAISELGRANTGELFF
>few|TRBV5-1|TRBJ2-3|.
TGCGCCAGCAGCCCTTACATGGATACGCAGTATTTT
CASSPYMDTQYF